This T cell receptor beta chain originates from a study of cytomegalovirus exposure and HLA in healthy donors. With 8 bases removed from V and 4 bases from J, the gap between germline ends came to 17 bases. Germline CDR1 WSHSY, CDR2 SAAADI. The CDR3 is made up of 15 amino acids. Generated by immunoSEQ multiplex PCR, the TCRdb table keeps only in-frame clones and is missing some. The table lists some 170,000 clones, more than 75% of them singletons. This TCR derives from a man between 18 and 29 years old in good health and CMV-seropositive. The V gene is TRBV10-2, the J gene TRBJ2-2, with TRBD1 as a possible D gene (6 bases). The sequenced sample was PBMCs. The CDR3, as DNA: TGCGCCAGCGGCGACAGGCCAAGGGGCACCGGGGAGCTGTTTTTT. Translating it yields CASGDRPRGTGELFF.